This passage covers 21 T cell receptor beta chains from one sample sequenced in a study of shared clonotypes between healthy human individuals. Method: immunoSEQ multiplex PCR; TCRdb's copy keeps in-frame clones and lacks some. This table has roughly 600,000 clones, about 98% appearing once. It was CD45RO-negative cells, positively selected for CCR7, that made up naive CD8 cells, with terminally differentiated effector memory CD45RA+ cells excluded. The sequencing input was naive CD8+ T cells sorted from blood. The source is a man aged 25 to 40 in good health.

V is TRBV7-9 and J is TRBJ1-1; 7 positions match TRBD1. Germline loops: CDR1 SEHNR, CDR2 FQNEAQ (reference sequence). Unmatched junction bases numbered 7, after V lost 5 bases and J lost 4 bases. There are 14 residues in the CDR3. CDR3 amino acids: CASSMTWDSTEAFF. The CDR3 nucleotides are TGTGCCAGCAGCATGACCTGGGACAGCACTGAAGCTTTCTTT.

V is TRBV7-8 and J is TRBJ1-1; D possibly corresponds to TRBD1 (5 bases). Between the trimmed V and J ends, which lost 2 bases and 1 base, there was a span of 14 bases. In germline, CDR1 is SGHVS, CDR2 FQNEAQ. CDR3 size: 16 residues. The CDR3 is CASSLKGIARNTEAFF. CDR3 coding DNA: TGTGCCAGCAGCTTAAAGGGGATCGCCAGGAACACTGAAGCTTTCTTT.

This clone was seen a single time. The V call is TRBV29-1, the J call TRBJ2-3; no firm D call. This CDR3 spans 14 amino acids. V lost 6 bases, J lost 0 bases, and 13 bases lay in between. From germline, CDR1 is SQVTM and CDR2 ANQGSEA. The CDR3 sequence: CSVTLRDSTDTQYF. The CDR3 DNA follows: TGCAGCGTGACGCTCCGAGATAGCACAGATACGCAGTATTTT.

The chain recombines TRBV5-5 with TRBJ1-3, with D unresolved. CDR1 SGHKS and CDR2 YYEKEE come from the germline V gene (reference sequence). The CDR3 is 15 amino acids. Trimming took off 4 bases at V and 0 bases at J, with 11 bases between the two ends. The CDR3 DNA sequence: TGTGCCAGCAGCCCCCGGCCGAGCTCTGGAAACACCATATATTTT. This translates into CASSPRPSSGNTIYF. Drawing the rest from reference TRBV5-5 and TRBJ1-3, the complete variable domain is DAGVTQSPTHLIKTRGQQVTLRCSPISGHKSVSWYQQVLGQGPQFIFQYYEKEERGRGNFPDRFSARQFPNYSSELNVNALLLGDSALYLCASSPRPSSGNTIYFGEGSWLTVV.

The rearrangement joins TRBV6-5 to TRBJ2-2, with D hard to call. V gave up 0 bases and J gave up 8 bases, with 7 bases separating them. Per germline, CDR1 MNHEY and CDR2 SVGAGI. The CDR3 has 13 residues. The CDR3 DNA reads as TGTGCCAGCAGTTACTCCGTAGCTGGGGAGCTGTTTTTT. It translates to CASSYSVAGELFF.

Comments on this clone: Within the sample, other DNA sequences also encode this same CDR3. V usage is TRBV29-1 and J usage is TRBJ2-1; 11 bases agree with TRBD2. CDR3 size: 13 residues. V lost 5 bases to trimming and J lost 5 bases; unmatched junction nucleotides: 2. Germline assignment: CDR1 SQVTM and CDR2 ANQGSEA. Here the CDR3 DNA reads TGCAGCGTTAGGGGACTAGCGGACAATGAGCAGTTCTTC. Amino acid sequence: CSVRGLADNEQFF.

CDR3 coding DNA: TGCGCCAGCAGTGGGGAGGCTACGTACGAGCAGTACTTC. Residues: CASSGEATYEQYF. This chain uses TRBV10-2 with TRBJ2-7; weak D call: TRBD2 (6 bases). Germline lookup yields CDR1 WSHSY and CDR2 SAAADI. The CDR3 has 13 residues. The V end was cut by 4 bases, the J end by 4 bases, with 11 bases between.

This clone was counted a few times. The sample holds other DNA sequences that translate to the same CDR3. The rearrangement joins TRBV27 to TRBJ2-7; D gene unclear. Trimming shortened V by 6 bases and J by 3 bases, and 6 bases separated the two germline ends. The CDR3 contains 11 residues. Per germline, CDR1 MNHEY and CDR2 SMNVEV (reference sequence). The CDR3 nucleotides read TGTGCCAGCAGCTCACTCTACGAGCAGTACTTC. Protein sequence: CASSSLYEQYF.

Only one count was recorded for this clone. V gene TRBV11-3 combines with J gene TRBJ2-5; D remains unclear. Trimming removed 5 bases from V and 3 bases from J, with 16 bases in between. This CDR3 region has 15 residues. The germline V gene has CDR1 SGHNT and CDR2 YENEEA. CDR3 sequence: CASSRYENREETQYF. CDR3 coding DNA: TGTGCCAGCAGCCGATACGAAAATAGGGAAGAGACCCAGTACTTC.

This sequence joins TRBV28 and TRBJ2-5, with TRBD1 matching over 8 bases. The CDR3 runs 14 residues. Germline V gives CDR1 MDHEN, CDR2 SYDVKM. V lost 4 bases, J lost 4 bases, and 5 bases stayed unmatched. CDR3 sequence (DNA): TGTGCCAGCAGTTCGGAAGGACAGGGAGAGACCCAGTACTTC. It encodes CASSSEGQGETQYF.

This chain links TRBV14 with TRBJ2-5, with 10 nucleotides matching TRBD1. The CDR3 consists of 14 residues. In germline, CDR1 is SGHDN, CDR2 FVKESK. With 6 bases clipped from V and 4 bases from J, the junction kept 5 bases outside the gene matches. The CDR3 DNA is TGTGCCAGCAGACCTGGGACAGGGGTAGAGACCCAGTACTTC. It encodes CASRPGTGVETQYF.

The chain combines TRBV11-2 with TRBJ2-1, with TRBD2 identical over 8 bases. With V trimmed by 0 bases and J by 5 bases, 3 bases remained unmatched. The CDR3 length is 15 residues. Per the germline V gene, CDR1 is SGHAT and CDR2 is FQNNGV. The CDR3 loop reads CASSLDAGGNNEQFF. CDR3 sequence (DNA): TGTGCCAGCAGCTTAGACGCGGGAGGCAACAATGAGCAGTTCTTC.

V gene TRBV4-1 combines with J gene TRBJ1-1; possible D gene TRBD1, 5 bases. V dropped 4 bases and J dropped 7 bases, with 13 bases sitting between them. This CDR3 has 13 amino acids. The V gene's germline CDR1 is MGHRA and CDR2 YSYEKL. The CDR3 region is CASSRGTPDEAFF. The CDR3 DNA reads TGCGCCAGCAGCCGCGGGACTCCCGATGAAGCTTTCTTT.

The rearrangement uses TRBV15 and TRBJ2-7; 11 positions match TRBD1. The CDR3 totals 16 residues. Trimming at V came to 8 bases and at J to 2 bases, leaving 11 bases not matched to a gene. Germline lookup yields CDR1 LNHNV and CDR2 YYDKDF (reference sequence). Here the CDR3 DNA reads TGTGCCACCGAGCCTGGACAGGGACAGGGGGCCTACGAGCAGTACTTC. Translation gives CATEPGQGQGAYEQYF. The full variable domain, its missing parts supplied by reference TRBV15 and TRBJ2-7, is DAMVIQNPRYQVTQFGKPVTLSCSQTLNHNVMYWYQQKSSQAPKLLFHYYDKDFNNEADTPDNFQSRRPNTSFCFLDIRSPGLGDTAMYLCATEPGQGQGAYEQYFGPGTRLTVT.

The chain joins TRBV27 to TRBJ2-7; no reliable D call. Germline loops: CDR1 MNHEY, CDR2 SMNVEV (reference sequence). Deletions cut 7 bases from V and 0 bases from J, with 13 bases between. CDR3 size: 14 residues. Here the CDR3 DNA reads TGTGCCAGCACCTCAGGCCCCGCCTCCTACGAGCAGTACTTC. It codes for CASTSGPASYEQYF.

The chain joins TRBV11-2 to TRBJ2-7; no clear D gene. CDR3 size: 14 residues. The V end was cut by 1 base, the J end by 0 bases, with 7 bases between. Germline lookup yields CDR1 SGHAT and CDR2 FQNNGV. CDR3 in amino acids: CASSLAAFSYEQYF. CDR3 nucleotides: TGTGCCAGCAGCTTAGCAGCTTTCTCCTACGAGCAGTACTTC.

The chain carries TRBV7-2 and TRBJ1-5, with 7 bases aligning to TRBD1. After removal of 5 bases from V and 4 bases from J, the junction contained 8 bases not matched to a gene. The CDR3 contains 15 residues. Germline loops: CDR1 SGHTA, CDR2 FQGNSA. The CDR3 DNA sequence: TGTGCCAGCAGCGAGAGACAGGGCGGGAATCAGCCCCAGCATTTT. Translation gives CASSERQGGNQPQHF.

J is TRBJ2-7 and V is TRBV27; 13 bases line up with TRBD2. V shed 4 bases, J shed 2 bases, and the junction held 11 bases outside the gene matches. CDR3 length: 18 residues. The germline V gene encodes CDR1 MNHEY and CDR2 SMNVEV (reference sequence). The CDR3 sequence is CASSSRGGLAGLTYEQYF. The CDR3 coding sequence is TGTGCCAGCAGTTCGCGCGGGGGACTAGCGGGACTTACCTACGAGCAGTACTTC.

V and J are TRBV7-9 and TRBJ2-7, with D unresolved. The CDR3 runs 11 residues. From germline, CDR1 is SEHNR and CDR2 FQNEAQ (reference sequence). Trimming shortened V by 3 bases and J by 6 bases, and 6 bases separated the two germline ends. The CDR3 spells CASSLTAEQYF. CDR3 nucleotides: TGTGCCAGCAGCTTGACCGCCGAGCAGTACTTC. The whole variable domain, filled in from reference TRBV7-9 and TRBJ2-7, reads DTGVSQNPRHKITKRGQNVTFRCDPISEHNRLYWYRQTLGQGPEFLTYFQNEAQLEKSRLLSDRFSAERPKGSFSTLEIQRTEQGDSAMYLCASSLTAEQYFGPGTRLTVT.

The chain recombines TRBV7-9 with TRBJ2-7, with 10 nucleotides matching TRBD2. CDR3 size: 14 residues. With 1 base clipped from V and 6 bases from J, the junction kept 3 bases outside the gene matches. CDR1 and CDR2 from the germline V gene are SEHNR and FQNEAQ (reference sequence). The DNA for the CDR3 is TGTGCCAGCAGCTTAGTACCTAGCGGGAGCGAGCAGTACTTC. Its translation: CASSLVPSGSEQYF.

Details on this clone: The same CDR3 is also encoded by other DNA sequences in this sample. In DNA, the CDR3 is TGCAGCGTCGCCACAGGGGGCTACGAGCAGTACTTC. It specifies CSVATGGYEQYF. The V gene is TRBV29-1, the J gene TRBJ2-7; 8 bases map to TRBD1. The V gene's germline CDR1 is SQVTM and CDR2 ANQGSEA. The trim removed 6 bases at V and 3 bases at J, leaving 4 bases unmatched. The CDR3 is 12 amino acids.